Following are 6 T cell receptor beta chains from one sample sequenced in a study of blood T cell repertoires in COVID-19. Assay: immunoSEQ multiplex PCR; the TCRdb copy retains only in-frame clones and omits some. Altogether 110,000 or so clones are present, 85% being singletons, with the ten largest covering about 13%. Sequencing input: peripheral blood. The receptors come from a human donor in a cohort sampled during active COVID-19.

The J gene is TRBJ2-1, the V gene TRBV19; 8 positions agree with TRBD2. The V segment lost 4 bases and the J segment 1 base; nucleotides outside the gene matches: 9. The CDR3 has 17 amino acids. Germline CDR1 reads LNHDA; CDR2 reads SQIVND (reference sequence). Here the CDR3 reads CASSTSSGRASYNEQFF. CDR3 nucleotide sequence: TGTGCCAGTAGTACGTCTAGCGGGCGCGCTTCCTACAATGAGCAGTTCTTC. The full variable domain, completed using reference TRBV19 and TRBJ2-1, is DGGITQSPKYLFRKEGQNVTLSCEQNLNHDAMYWYRQDPGQGLRLIYYSQIVNDFQKGDIAEGYSVSREKKESFPLTVTSAQKNPTAFYLCASSTSSGRASYNEQFFGPGTRLTVL.

The chain uses TRBV7-9 and TRBJ2-1, with 10 bases identical to TRBD2. CDR1 and CDR2 from the germline V gene are SEHNR and FQNEAQ (reference sequence). Unmatched junction bases numbered 10, after V lost 4 bases and J lost 4 bases. The CDR3 is 17 amino acids. The CDR3 coding sequence is TGTGCCAGCAGCTCAAGGCCGGGACTAGCGACATACAATGAGCAGTTCTTC. This codes for CASSSRPGLATYNEQFF.

The V gene is TRBV12-3 or TRBV12-4, the J gene TRBJ2-5; possible D gene TRBD2, 5 bases. CDR3 length equals 13 residues. With 6 bases removed from V and 4 bases from J, the gap between germline ends came to 12 bases. The DNA for the CDR3 is TGTGCCAGCAGGAGGGCGGGCGGAGAGACCCAGTACTTC. Translation: CASRRAGGETQYF.

This chain joins TRBV2 and TRBJ1-6; TRBD1 aligns across 7 bases. The germline CDR1 and CDR2 sequences are SNHLY and FYNNEI. The CDR3 has 14 residues. Unmatched junction bases numbered 9, after V lost 5 bases and J lost 11 bases. The CDR3 coding sequence is TGTGCCAGCAGTTATACAGGGGAAGGAGCACCCCTCCACTTT. Protein sequence: CASSYTGEGAPLHF.

V gene TRBV6-2 or TRBV6-3 combines with J gene TRBJ2-7; D ambiguous. This CDR3 comprises 14 residues. Deletions cut 0 bases from V and 6 bases from J, with 12 bases between. Germline CDR1 reads MNHEY; CDR2 reads SVGEGT. The CDR3 nucleotides are TGTGCCAGCAGTTACTCAGGCAGGCTCGGCGAGCAGTACTTC. Its protein product is CASSYSGRLGEQYF.

To note about this clone: This same CDR3 is encoded by further DNA sequences in the sample. The chain couples TRBV7-2 to TRBJ2-3; 11 positions agree with TRBD2. Germline V gives CDR1 SGHTA, CDR2 FQGNSA. Losses at the gene ends were 5 bases for V and 0 bases for J; bases not matched to a gene: 4. The CDR3 spans 16 residues. The CDR3 DNA is TGTGCCAGCAGCCCCCGACTAGCGGGGAGCACAGATACGCAGTATTTT. This codes for CASSPRLAGSTDTQYF. Variable domain in full (rest from reference TRBV7-2 and TRBJ2-3): GAGVSQSPSNKVTEKGKDVELRCDPISGHTALYWYRQSLGQGLEFLIYFQGNSAPDKSGLPSDRFSAERTGGSVSTLTIQRTQQEDSAVYLCASSPRLAGSTDTQYFGPGTRLTVL.